These 4 T cell receptor beta chains came from one sample sequenced in a study of Graves' ophthalmopathy and Graves' hyperthyroidism. Amplification of the TCR beta CDR3 regions used RNA transcripts (as template). RT-PCR with HTBI primers came first, then second-round multiplex PCR. TCRdb passed the multiplex PCR reads through MiXCR, listing each CDR3 protein once. The sample yields hundreds of thousands of distinct CDR3 sequences, roughly an eighth seen once. The sequencing sample was made of blood. The receptors stem from a young woman with Graves' ophthalmopathy.

Only one count was recorded for this clonotype. J is TRBJ1-1 and V is TRBV29-1; D unresolved. Germline values: CDR1 SQVTM, CDR2 ANQGSEA. CDR3 length: 12 amino acids. Trimming stripped 4 bases from V and 1 base from J, with 7 bases between. Here the CDR3 reads CSVGAANTEAFF. The CDR3 DNA sequence: TGCAGCGTTGGGGCCGCGAACACTGAAGCTTTCTTT. Supplemented by reference TRBV29-1 and TRBJ1-1, the full variable domain reads SAVISQKPSRDICQRGTSLTIQCQVDSQVTMMFWYRQQPGQSLTLIATANQGSEATYESGFVIDKFPISRPNLTFSTLTVSNMSPEDSSIYLCSVGAANTEAFFGQGTRLTVV.

This clonotype showed up just a few times. This sequence joins TRBV7-3 and TRBJ2-5; TRBD1 agrees at 7 bases. Germline V gene data show CDR1 as SGHTA and CDR2 as FQGTGA. Trimming at V came to 5 bases and at J to 5 bases, leaving 8 bases not matched to a gene. This CDR3 is built from 14 residues. Here the CDR3 reads CASSPTGYRETQYF. The CDR3 DNA reads TGTGCCAGCAGCCCGACAGGGTATAGGGAGACCCAGTACTTC.

This chain links TRBV30 with TRBJ1-3; D ambiguous. The CDR3 consists of 14 residues. The germline CDR1 and CDR2 sequences are GTSNPN and SVGIG (reference sequence). V lost 0 bases to trimming and J lost 0 bases, with 6 bases between them. CDR3 sequence (DNA): TGTGCCTGGAGTGTACACAGCTCTGGAAACACCATATATTTT. It is translated as CAWSVHSSGNTIYF.

There are many counts of this clonotype. The chain uses TRBV7-2 and TRBJ2-1; TRBD2 aligns across 13 bases. Germline V gene lookup returns CDR1 SGHTA and CDR2 FQGNSA. Unmatched junction bases numbered 3, after V lost 3 bases and J lost 4 bases. The CDR3 totals 16 residues. The CDR3 DNA follows: TGTGCCAGCAGCTTGACTAGCGGGGGGTATTACAATGAGCAGTTCTTC. This translates into CASSLTSGGYYNEQFF.